This TCR beta chain comes out of a study of shared clonotypes between healthy human individuals. Original processing notes: Without quality scores, immunoSEQ junctional reads could not be filtered like full-length reads. Data came from immunoSEQ multiplex PCR; TCRdb stores just in-frame clones and leaves some out. V and J calls and clone size are those listed in that table; D and trimming were worked out from the DNA. The repertoire holds about 650,000 clones, with roughly 96% as singletons. Study conclusions and caveats: Shared across a handful of donors were about 4.6% of the naive CD4 clonotypes.

In the naive CD8 group, cells lacked CD45RO and were positively selected for CCR7, so terminally differentiated effector memory CD45RA+ cells were left out. Donation came from healthy HIV-negative adults that had no recent acute infections or vaccinations. This CDR3 region has 12 residues. V shed 6 bases and J shed 6 bases, with 9 bases lying between them. Germline CDR1 SGHNT, CDR2 YYREEE (reference sequence). As to this clone: Its matching antigen is unknown.

The V gene is TRBV5-4, the J gene TRBJ2-2; D is unclear. The TCR was taken from a woman in her twenties or thirties in good health. The sample consisted of naive CD8+ T cells sorted from blood. CDR3 in DNA: TGTGCCAGCACGCCGCCGTCCGGGGAGCTGTTTTTT. It is translated as CASTPPSGELFF.